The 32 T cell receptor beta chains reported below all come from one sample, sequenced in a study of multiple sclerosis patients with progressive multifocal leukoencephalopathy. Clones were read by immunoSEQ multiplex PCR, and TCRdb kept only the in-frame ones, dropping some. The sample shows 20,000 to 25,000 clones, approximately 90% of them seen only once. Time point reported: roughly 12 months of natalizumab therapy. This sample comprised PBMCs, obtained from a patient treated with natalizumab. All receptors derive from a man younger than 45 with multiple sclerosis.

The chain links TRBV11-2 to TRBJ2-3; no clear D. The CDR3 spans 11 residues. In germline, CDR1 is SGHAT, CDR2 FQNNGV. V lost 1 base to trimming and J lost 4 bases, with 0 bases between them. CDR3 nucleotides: TGTGCCAGCAGCTTAGCAGATACGCAGTATTTT. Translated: CASSLADTQYF.

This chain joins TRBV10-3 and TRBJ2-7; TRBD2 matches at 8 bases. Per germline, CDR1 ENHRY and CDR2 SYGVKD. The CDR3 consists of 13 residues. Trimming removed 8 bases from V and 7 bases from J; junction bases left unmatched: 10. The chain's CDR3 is CAIDGGGNREQYF. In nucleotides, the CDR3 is TGTGCCATCGACGGCGGGGGGAATCGTGAGCAGTACTTC.

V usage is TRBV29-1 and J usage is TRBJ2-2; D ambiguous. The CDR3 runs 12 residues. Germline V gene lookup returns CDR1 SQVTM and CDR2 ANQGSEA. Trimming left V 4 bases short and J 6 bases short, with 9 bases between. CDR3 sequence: CSVGFRAGELFF. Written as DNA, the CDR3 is TGCAGCGTTGGCTTTCGGGCCGGGGAGCTGTTTTTT.

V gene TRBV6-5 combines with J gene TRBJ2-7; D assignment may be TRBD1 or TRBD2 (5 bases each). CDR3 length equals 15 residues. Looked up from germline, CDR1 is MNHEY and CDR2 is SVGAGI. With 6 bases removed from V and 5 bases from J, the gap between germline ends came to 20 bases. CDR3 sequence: CASSPPGLVGNEQYF. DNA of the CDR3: TGTGCCAGCAGCCCCCCGGGGCTAGTAGGGAACGAGCAGTACTTC.

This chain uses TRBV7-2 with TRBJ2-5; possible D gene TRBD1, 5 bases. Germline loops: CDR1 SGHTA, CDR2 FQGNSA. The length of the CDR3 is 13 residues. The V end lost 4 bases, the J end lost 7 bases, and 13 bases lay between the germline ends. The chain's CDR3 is CASSSTGTGTQYF. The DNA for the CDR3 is TGTGCCAGCAGCTCCACAGGAACCGGGACCCAGTACTTC.

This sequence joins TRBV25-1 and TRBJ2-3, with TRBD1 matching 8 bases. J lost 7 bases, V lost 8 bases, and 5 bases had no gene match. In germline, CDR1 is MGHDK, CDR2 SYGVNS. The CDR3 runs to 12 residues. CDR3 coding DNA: TGTGCCAGCCAGGGGGCCTGGAATACGCAGTATTTT. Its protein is CASQGAWNTQYF.

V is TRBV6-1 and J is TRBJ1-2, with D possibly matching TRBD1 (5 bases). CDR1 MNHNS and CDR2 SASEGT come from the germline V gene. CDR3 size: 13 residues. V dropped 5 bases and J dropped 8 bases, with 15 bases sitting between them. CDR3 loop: CASSSGRASGYTF. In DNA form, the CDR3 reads TGTGCCAGCAGTTCCGGCAGGGCTAGCGGCTACACCTTC.

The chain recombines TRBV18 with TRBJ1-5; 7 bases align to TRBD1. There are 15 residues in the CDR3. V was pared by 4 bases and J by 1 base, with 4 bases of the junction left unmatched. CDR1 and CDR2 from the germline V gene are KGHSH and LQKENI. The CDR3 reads CASSQEGASNQPQHF. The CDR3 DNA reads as TGTGCCAGCTCACAAGAGGGGGCCAGCAATCAGCCCCAGCATTTT.

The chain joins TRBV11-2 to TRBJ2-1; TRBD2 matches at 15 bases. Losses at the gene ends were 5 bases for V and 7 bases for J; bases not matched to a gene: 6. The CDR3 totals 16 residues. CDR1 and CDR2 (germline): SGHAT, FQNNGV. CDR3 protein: CASSGLAGGPRNEQFF. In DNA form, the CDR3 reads TGTGCCAGCAGCGGACTAGCGGGAGGGCCCCGGAATGAGCAGTTCTTC.

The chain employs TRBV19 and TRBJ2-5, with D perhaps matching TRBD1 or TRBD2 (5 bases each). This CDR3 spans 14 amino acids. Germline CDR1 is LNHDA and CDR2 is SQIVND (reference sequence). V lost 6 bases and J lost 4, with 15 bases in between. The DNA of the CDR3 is TGTGCCAGTAGAATGAGGGGAGTAGGAGAGACCCAGTACTTC. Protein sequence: CASRMRGVGETQYF. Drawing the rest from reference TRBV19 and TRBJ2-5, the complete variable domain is DGGITQSPKYLFRKEGQNVTLSCEQNLNHDAMYWYRQDPGQGLRLIYYSQIVNDFQKGDIAEGYSVSREKKESFPLTVTSAQKNPTAFYLCASRMRGVGETQYFGPGTRLLVL.

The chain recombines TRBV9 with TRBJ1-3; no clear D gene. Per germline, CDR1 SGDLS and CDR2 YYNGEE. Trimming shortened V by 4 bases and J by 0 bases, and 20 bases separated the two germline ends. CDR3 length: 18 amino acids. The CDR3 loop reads CASSPPRRSMTSGNTIYF. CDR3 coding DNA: TGTGCCAGCAGCCCTCCTCGCCGATCCATGACCTCTGGAAACACCATATATTTT.

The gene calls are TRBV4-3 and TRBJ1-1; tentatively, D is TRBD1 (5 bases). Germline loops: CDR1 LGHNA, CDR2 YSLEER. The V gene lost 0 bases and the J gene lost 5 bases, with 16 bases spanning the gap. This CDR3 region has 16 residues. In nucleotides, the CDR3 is TGCGCCAGCAGCCAAGATAGAAGGGGCAGATGGACTGAAGCTTTCTTT. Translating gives CASSQDRRGRWTEAFF.

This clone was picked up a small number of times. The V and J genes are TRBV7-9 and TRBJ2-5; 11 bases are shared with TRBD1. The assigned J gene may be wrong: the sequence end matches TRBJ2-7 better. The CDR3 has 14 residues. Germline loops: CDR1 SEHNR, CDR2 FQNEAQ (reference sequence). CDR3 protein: CASTLTGQGAEQYF. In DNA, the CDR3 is TGTGCCAGCACCCTCACAGGACAGGGGGCCGAGCAGTACTTC.

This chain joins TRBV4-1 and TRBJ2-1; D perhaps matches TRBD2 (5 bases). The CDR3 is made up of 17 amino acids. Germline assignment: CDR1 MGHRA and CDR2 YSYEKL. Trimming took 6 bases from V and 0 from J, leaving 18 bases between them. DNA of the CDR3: TGCGCCAGCAGGCCCCAATCTCTCCGGGACTCCTACAATGAGCAGTTCTTC. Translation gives CASRPQSLRDSYNEQFF.

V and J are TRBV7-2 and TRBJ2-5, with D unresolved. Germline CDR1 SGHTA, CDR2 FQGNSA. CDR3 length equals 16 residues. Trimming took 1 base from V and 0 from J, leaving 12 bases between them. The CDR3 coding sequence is TGTGCCAGCAGCTTAGGAGTTACCCCGTACCAAGAGACCCAGTACTTC. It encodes CASSLGVTPYQETQYF.

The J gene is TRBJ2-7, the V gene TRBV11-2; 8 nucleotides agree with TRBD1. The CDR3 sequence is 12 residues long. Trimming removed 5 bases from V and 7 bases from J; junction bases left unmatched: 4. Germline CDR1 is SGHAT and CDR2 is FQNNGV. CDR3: CASSQGAEEQYV. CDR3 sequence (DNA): TGTGCCAGCAGCCAGGGGGCGGAGGAGCAGTACGTC.

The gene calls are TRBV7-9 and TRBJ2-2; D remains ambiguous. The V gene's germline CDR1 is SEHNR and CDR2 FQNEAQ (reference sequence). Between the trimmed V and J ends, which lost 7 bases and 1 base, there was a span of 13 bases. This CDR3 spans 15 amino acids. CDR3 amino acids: CASIPRRGNTGELFF. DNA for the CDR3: TGTGCCAGCATCCCCCGACGCGGGAACACCGGGGAGCTGTTTTTT.

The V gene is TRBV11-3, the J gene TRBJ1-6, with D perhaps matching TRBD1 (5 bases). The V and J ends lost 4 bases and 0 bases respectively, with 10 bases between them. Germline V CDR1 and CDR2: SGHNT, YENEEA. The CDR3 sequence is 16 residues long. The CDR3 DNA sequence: TGTGCCAGCAGCTCCAGGGAGAGCTCCTATAATTCACCCCTCCACTTT. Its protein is CASSSRESSYNSPLHF.

CDR3 bases: TGTGCCAGCAGCGCGGACGGGCAGAACACTGAAGCTTTCTTT. Translating gives CASSADGQNTEAFF. The J gene is TRBJ1-1, the V gene TRBV5-4; D unclear. V was cut by 4 bases and J by 1 base, with 11 bases left in between. This CDR3 is 14 amino acids long. From germline, CDR1 is SGHNT and CDR2 YYREEE (reference sequence).

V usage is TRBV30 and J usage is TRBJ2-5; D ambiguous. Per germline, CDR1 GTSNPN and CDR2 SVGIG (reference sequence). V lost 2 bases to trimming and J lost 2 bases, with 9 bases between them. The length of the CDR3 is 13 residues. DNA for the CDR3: TGTGCCTGGAGTAAACGGCTACAAGAGACCCAGTACTTC. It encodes CAWSKRLQETQYF.

CDR3 DNA: TGTGCCAGCAGCCAAGATTCGGCGGGCCGGGGCACAGATACGCAGTATTTT. It codes for CASSQDSAGRGTDTQYF. V gene TRBV14 combines with J gene TRBJ2-3; D is possibly TRBD2 (5 bases). This CDR3 is built from 17 residues. The germline V and J ends were trimmed by 0 bases and 1 base, with 14 bases remaining between them. The germline V gene has CDR1 SGHDN and CDR2 FVKESK. Based on the CDR3 plus reference TRBV14 and TRBJ2-3, the full variable domain is EAGVTQFPSHSVIEKGQTVTLRCDPISGHDNLYWYRRVMGKEIKFLLHFVKESKQDESGMPNNRFLAERTGGTYSTLKVQPAELEDSGVYFCASSQDSAGRGTDTQYFGPGTRLTVL.

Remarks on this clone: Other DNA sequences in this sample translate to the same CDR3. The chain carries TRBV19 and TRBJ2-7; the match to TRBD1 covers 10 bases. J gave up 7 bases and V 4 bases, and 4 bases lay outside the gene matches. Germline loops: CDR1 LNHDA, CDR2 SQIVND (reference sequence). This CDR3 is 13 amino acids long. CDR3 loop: CASSRTGGGEQYF. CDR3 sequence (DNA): TGTGCCAGTAGTAGGACAGGGGGTGGAGAGCAGTACTTC.

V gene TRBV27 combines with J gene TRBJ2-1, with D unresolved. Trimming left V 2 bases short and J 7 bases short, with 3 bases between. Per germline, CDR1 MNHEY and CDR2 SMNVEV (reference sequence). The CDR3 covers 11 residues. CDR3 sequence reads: CASSLGNEQFF. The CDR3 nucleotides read TGTGCCAGCAGTTTAGGGAATGAGCAGTTCTTC.

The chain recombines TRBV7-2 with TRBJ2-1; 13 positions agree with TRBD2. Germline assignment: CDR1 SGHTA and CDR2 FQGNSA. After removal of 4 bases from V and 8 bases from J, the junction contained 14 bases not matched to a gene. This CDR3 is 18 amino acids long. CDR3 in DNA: TGTGCCAGCAGCTCTCACGACAGAGGGACTAGCGGGATTGATGAGCAGTTCTTC. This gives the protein CASSSHDRGTSGIDEQFF. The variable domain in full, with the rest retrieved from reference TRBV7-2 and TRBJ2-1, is GAGVSQSPSNKVTEKGKDVELRCDPISGHTALYWYRQSLGQGLEFLIYFQGNSAPDKSGLPSDRFSAERTGGSVSTLTIQRTQQEDSAVYLCASSSHDRGTSGIDEQFFGPGTRLTVL.

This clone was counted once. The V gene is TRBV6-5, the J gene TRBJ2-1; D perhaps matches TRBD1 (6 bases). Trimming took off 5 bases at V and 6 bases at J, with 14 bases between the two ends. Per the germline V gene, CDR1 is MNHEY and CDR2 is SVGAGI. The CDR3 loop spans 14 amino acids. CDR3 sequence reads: CASSPLRQANEQFF. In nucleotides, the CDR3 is TGTGCCAGCAGTCCCCTCCGACAGGCCAATGAGCAGTTCTTC.

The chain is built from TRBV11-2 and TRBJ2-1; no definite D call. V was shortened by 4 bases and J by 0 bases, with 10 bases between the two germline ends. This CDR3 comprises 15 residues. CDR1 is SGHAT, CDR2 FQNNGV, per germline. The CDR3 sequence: CASSWVLGSYNEQFF. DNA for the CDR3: TGTGCCAGCAGCTGGGTGCTTGGCTCCTACAATGAGCAGTTCTTC.

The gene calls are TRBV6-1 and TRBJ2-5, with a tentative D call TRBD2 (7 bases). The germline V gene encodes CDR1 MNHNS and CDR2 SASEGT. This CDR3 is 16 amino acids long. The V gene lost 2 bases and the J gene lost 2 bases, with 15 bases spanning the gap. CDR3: CASSERGGRLQETQYF. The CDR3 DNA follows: TGTGCCAGCAGTGAAAGGGGGGGGCGGTTACAAGAGACCCAGTACTTC.

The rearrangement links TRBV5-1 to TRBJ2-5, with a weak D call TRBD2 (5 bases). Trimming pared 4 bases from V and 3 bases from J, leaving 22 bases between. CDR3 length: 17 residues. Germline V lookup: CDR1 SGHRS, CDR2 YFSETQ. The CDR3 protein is CASSPGRRLPGEETQYF. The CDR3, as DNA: TGCGCCAGCAGCCCCGGGCGGAGACTACCCGGCGAAGAGACCCAGTACTTC.

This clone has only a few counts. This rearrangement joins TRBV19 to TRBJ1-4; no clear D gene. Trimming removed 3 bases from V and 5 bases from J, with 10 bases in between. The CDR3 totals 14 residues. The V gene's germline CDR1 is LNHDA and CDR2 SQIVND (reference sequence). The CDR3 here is CASSMRASNEKLFF. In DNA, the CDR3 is TGTGCCAGTAGTATGCGGGCGTCGAATGAAAAACTGTTTTTT. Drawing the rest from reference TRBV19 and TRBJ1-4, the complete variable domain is DGGITQSPKYLFRKEGQNVTLSCEQNLNHDAMYWYRQDPGQGLRLIYYSQIVNDFQKGDIAEGYSVSREKKESFPLTVTSAQKNPTAFYLCASSMRASNEKLFFGSGTQLSVL.

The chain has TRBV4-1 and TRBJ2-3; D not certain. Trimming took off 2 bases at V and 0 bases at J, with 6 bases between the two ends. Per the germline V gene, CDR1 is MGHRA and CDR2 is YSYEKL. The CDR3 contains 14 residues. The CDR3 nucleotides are TGCGCCAGCAGCCAACCGGGTAGCACAGATACGCAGTATTTT. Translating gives CASSQPGSTDTQYF.

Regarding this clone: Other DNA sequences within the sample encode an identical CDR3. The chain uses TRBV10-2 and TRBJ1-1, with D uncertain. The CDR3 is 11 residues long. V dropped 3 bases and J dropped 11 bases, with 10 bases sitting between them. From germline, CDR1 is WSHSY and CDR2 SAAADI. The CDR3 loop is CASSDYAGAFF. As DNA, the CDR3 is TGCGCCAGCAGTGATTACGCTGGGGCTTTCTTT.

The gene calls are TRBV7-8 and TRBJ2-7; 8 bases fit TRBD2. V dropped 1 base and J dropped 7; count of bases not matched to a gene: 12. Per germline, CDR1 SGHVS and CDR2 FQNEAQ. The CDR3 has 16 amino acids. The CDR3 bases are TGTGCCAGCAGCTTAGGGTCGGGAGGGATCATGCGGGAGCAGTACTTC. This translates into CASSLGSGGIMREQYF.